This entry describes one T cell receptor (beta chain). The data derive from a study of T cell changes during pregnancy in multiple sclerosis. V was clipped by 0 bases and J by 6 bases; unmatched bases: 15. Germline V gene lookup returns CDR1 GTSNPN and CDR2 SVGIG (reference sequence). The CDR3 covers 18 residues. The protocol was immunoSEQ multiplex PCR, while the TCRdb copy is restricted to in-frame clones and leaves out a portion. The repertoire holds 30,000 to 35,000 clones, approximately 90% seen once, with around 13% in the top ten. The sequencing here drew on CD8+ T cells from peripheral blood mononuclear cells, taken in the first trimester of pregnancy. The chain is built from TRBV30 and TRBJ2-1; 9 nucleotides agree with TRBD1. The receptor was derived from a female donor with multiple sclerosis, enrolled in a pregnancy study. The CDR3: CAWSVRDRVIIATNEQFF. The DNA of the CDR3 is TGTGCCTGGAGTGTACGGGACAGGGTCATTATAGCGACCAATGAGCAGTTCTTC.